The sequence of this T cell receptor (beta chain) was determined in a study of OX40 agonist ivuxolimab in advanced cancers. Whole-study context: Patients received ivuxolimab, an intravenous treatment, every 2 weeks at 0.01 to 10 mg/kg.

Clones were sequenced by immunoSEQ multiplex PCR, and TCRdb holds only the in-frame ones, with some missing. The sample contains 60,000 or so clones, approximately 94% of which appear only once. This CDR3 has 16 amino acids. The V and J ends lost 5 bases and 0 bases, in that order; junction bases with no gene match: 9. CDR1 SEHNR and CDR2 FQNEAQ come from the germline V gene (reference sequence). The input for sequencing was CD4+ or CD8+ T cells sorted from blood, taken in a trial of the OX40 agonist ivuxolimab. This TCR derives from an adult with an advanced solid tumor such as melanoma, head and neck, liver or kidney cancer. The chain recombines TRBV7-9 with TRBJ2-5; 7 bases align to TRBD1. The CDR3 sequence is CASSPRQGANQETQYF. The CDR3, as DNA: TGTGCCAGCAGCCCAAGACAGGGAGCCAACCAAGAGACCCAGTACTTC.